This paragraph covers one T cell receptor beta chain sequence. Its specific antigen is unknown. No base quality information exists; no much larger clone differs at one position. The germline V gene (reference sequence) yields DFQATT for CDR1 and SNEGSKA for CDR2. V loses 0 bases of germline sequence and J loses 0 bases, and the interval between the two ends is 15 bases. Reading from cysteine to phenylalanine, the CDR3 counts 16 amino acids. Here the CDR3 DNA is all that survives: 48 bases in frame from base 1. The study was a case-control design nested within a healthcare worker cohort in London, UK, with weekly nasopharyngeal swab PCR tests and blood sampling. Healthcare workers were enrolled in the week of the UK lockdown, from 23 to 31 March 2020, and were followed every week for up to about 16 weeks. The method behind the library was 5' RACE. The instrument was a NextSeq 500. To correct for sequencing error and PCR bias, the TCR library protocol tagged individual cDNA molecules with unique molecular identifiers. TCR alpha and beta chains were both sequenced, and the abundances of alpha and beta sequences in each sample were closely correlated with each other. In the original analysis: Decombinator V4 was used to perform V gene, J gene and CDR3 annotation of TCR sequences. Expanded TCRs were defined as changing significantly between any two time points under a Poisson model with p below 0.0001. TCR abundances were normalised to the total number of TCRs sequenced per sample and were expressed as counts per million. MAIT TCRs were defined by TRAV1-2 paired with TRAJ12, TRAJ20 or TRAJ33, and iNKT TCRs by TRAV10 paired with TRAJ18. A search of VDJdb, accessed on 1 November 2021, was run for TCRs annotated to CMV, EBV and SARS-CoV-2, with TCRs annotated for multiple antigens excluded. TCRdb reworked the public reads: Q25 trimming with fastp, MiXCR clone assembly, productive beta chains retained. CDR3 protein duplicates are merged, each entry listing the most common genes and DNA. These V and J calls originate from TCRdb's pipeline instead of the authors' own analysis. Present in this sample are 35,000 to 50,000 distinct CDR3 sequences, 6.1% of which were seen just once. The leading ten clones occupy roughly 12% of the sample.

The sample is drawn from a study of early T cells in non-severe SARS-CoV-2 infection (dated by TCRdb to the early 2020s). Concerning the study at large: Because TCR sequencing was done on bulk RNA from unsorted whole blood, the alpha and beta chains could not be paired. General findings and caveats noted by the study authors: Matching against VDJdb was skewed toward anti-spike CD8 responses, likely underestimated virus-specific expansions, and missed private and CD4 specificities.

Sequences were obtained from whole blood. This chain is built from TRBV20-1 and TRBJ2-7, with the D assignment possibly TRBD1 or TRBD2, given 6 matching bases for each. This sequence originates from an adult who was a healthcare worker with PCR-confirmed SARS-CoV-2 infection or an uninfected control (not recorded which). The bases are TGCAGTGCTAGAGATATGGGAGGACAGCTCTCCTACGAGCAGTACTTC. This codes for CSARDMGGQLSYEQYF.